Shown below are 25 T cell receptor beta chains from a single sample sequenced in a study of shared clonotypes between healthy human individuals (dated by TCRdb to 2018 to 2020). The library relied on the immunoSEQ multiplex PCR assay. Sourced from immuneACCESS, this table was stored by TCRdb with only in-frame sequences that have V and J called. A share of the clones is absent; for the studies checked, an unresolved V gene accounts for under half, and the remainder has no known explanation. Counted in this sample were approximately 2,000,000 clones; around 93% of them appeared once. More than 1.5% of the sample lies in the top ten. CD8 naive samples were CD45RO-negative cells positively selected for CCR7, giving a CD45RA+CCR7+ population that excluded TemRA cells. Sequencing was done on a sample of naive CD8+ T cells from PBMCs. What this sample's cell subset or site label stands for: CD45RA+CCR7+. All receptors derive from a man aged 18-30 years in good health. Some clones in this sample may be carry-over from other donors' samples.

The chain employs TRBV7-6 and TRBJ2-1; no clear D. Looked up from germline, CDR1 is SGHVS and CDR2 is FNYEAQ. Trimming removed 4 bases from V and 0 bases from J, with 7 bases in between. This CDR3 region has 14 residues. CDR3 region: CASSSAGSYNEQFF. In nucleotides, the CDR3 is TGTGCCAGCAGCTCCGCCGGCTCCTACAATGAGCAGTTCTTC. The full variable domain, completed using reference TRBV7-6 and TRBJ2-1, is GAGVSQSPRYKVTKRGQDVALRCDPISGHVSLYWYRQALGQGPEFLTYFNYEAQQDKSGLPNDRFSAERPEGSISTLTIQRTEQRDSAMYRCASSSAGSYNEQFFGPGTRLTVL.

The chain recombines TRBV27 with TRBJ2-2; D remains unclear. The CDR3 runs to 13 residues. V lost 3 bases to trimming and J lost 6 bases, with 8 bases between them. Per germline, CDR1 MNHEY and CDR2 SMNVEV (reference sequence). The CDR3 DNA follows: TGTGCCAGCAGTTTGTGGCCCTCCGGGGAGCTGTTTTTT. As protein: CASSLWPSGELFF.

The chain uses TRBV15 and TRBJ1-5, with 12 positions matching TRBD1. The V gene's germline CDR1 is LNHNV and CDR2 YYDKDF (reference sequence). Unmatched junction bases numbered 10, after V lost 2 bases and J lost 2 bases. The CDR3 spans 19 residues. This CDR3 is CATSRPDRDRGRGNQPQHF. The CDR3 DNA follows: TGTGCCACCAGCAGACCTGACCGGGACAGGGGGCGCGGCAATCAGCCCCAGCATTTT. The full variable domain, in which reference TRBV15 and TRBJ1-5 provide the parts outside the CDR3, is DAMVIQNPRYQVTQFGKPVTLSCSQTLNHNVMYWYQQKSSQAPKLLFHYYDKDFNNEADTPDNFQSRRPNTSFCFLDIRSPGLGDTAMYLCATSRPDRDRGRGNQPQHFGDGTRLSIL.

The chain has TRBV6-4 and TRBJ2-7, with a tentative D call TRBD1 (6 bases). The CDR3 extends over 15 amino acids. The V gene lost 0 bases and the J gene lost 6 bases, with 15 bases spanning the gap. Germline V CDR1 and CDR2: MRHNA, SNTAGT. The CDR3 is CASSDSRGTAAEQYF. For the CDR3, the DNA is TGTGCCAGCAGTGACTCGAGGGGGACCGCGGCCGAGCAGTACTTC.

The J gene is TRBJ1-1, the V gene TRBV28, with D uncertain. The length of the CDR3 is 12 residues. V dropped 4 bases and J dropped 8 bases, with 11 bases sitting between them. Germline CDR1 reads MDHEN; CDR2 reads SYDVKM. In DNA, the CDR3 is TGTGCCAGCAGTTCTTGGGAGGTCGAAGCTTTCTTT. Translation: CASSSWEVEAFF.

As regards this clone: The same CDR3 can be traced to other DNA sequences in this sample. CDR3 sequence reads: CASSLVPHEQYF. The CDR3 DNA reads TGTGCCAGCAGCTTAGTTCCACACGAGCAGTACTTC. The chain uses TRBV7-9 and TRBJ2-7; D unresolved. Per the germline V gene, CDR1 is SEHNR and CDR2 is FQNEAQ (reference sequence). Trimming pared 1 base from V and 5 bases from J, leaving 6 bases between. The CDR3 sequence is 12 residues long.

The V gene is TRBV10-3, the J gene TRBJ2-3; 10 bases align to TRBD2. The CDR3 consists of 14 residues. The ends lost 6 bases at V and 3 bases at J; junction bases unmatched: 3. The germline V gene encodes CDR1 ENHRY and CDR2 SYGVKD. Here the CDR3 reads CAIRTSGPTDTQYF. CDR3 nucleotide sequence: TGTGCCATCAGGACTAGCGGGCCAACAGATACGCAGTATTTT.

The genes are TRBV4-2 and TRBJ1-2; D is uncertain. Between the trimmed V and J ends, which lost 4 bases and 0 bases, there was a span of 15 bases. The CDR3 totals 16 residues. Germline CDR1 is LGHNA and CDR2 is YNFKEQ. CDR3 sequence (DNA): TGTGCCAGCAGCCCACCGGTCCAGGTGACTAACTATGGCTACACCTTC. This sequence encodes CASSPPVQVTNYGYTF.

The chain recombines TRBV28 with TRBJ2-7; D is unclear. Between the trimmed V and J ends, which lost 3 bases and 0 bases, there was a span of 18 bases. The germline V gene encodes CDR1 MDHEN and CDR2 SYDVKM. The CDR3 is made up of 17 amino acids. The CDR3 is CASSFGPTNVYSYEQYF. In DNA form, the CDR3 reads TGTGCCAGCAGTTTTGGCCCCACAAATGTCTACTCCTACGAGCAGTACTTC.

The chain employs TRBV11-2 and TRBJ2-7; no firm D call. Germline V gene sequence: CDR1 SGHAT, CDR2 FQNNGV. The CDR3 totals 12 residues. V was trimmed by 1 base and J by 9 bases, leaving 10 bases between them. In DNA, the CDR3 is TGTGCCAGCAGCTTAGGTGGTCCGTCGCAGTACTTC. It is translated as CASSLGGPSQYF.

This clone has just a few counts. Other DNA sequences from this sample encode an identical CDR3 as well. The gene calls are TRBV7-9 and TRBJ2-1; D ambiguous. Per the germline V gene, CDR1 is SEHNR and CDR2 is FQNEAQ (reference sequence). V lost 5 bases and J lost 6, with 5 bases in between. There are 11 residues in the CDR3. The CDR3 coding sequence is TGTGCCAGCAGCCTCCCCAATGAGCAGTTCTTC. Translated, it gives CASSLPNEQFF.

The sample holds one count of this clone. This chain connects TRBV30 to TRBJ2-7; D remains unclear. Germline CDR1 is GTSNPN and CDR2 is SVGIG (reference sequence). Trimming took 1 base from V and 2 from J, leaving 9 bases between them. The CDR3 consists of 13 residues. This CDR3 reads CAWSGTLAYEQYF. The CDR3 DNA reads as TGTGCCTGGAGTGGGACGTTAGCCTACGAGCAGTACTTC. Using reference TRBV30 and TRBJ2-7 for the parts outside the CDR3, the full variable domain is SQTIHQWPATLVQPVGSPLSLECTVEGTSNPNLYWYRQAAGRGLQLLFYSVGIGQISSEVPQNLSASRPQDRQFILSSKKLLLSDSGFYLCAWSGTLAYEQYFGPGTRLTVT.

The gene calls are TRBV5-1 and TRBJ1-1; the D is unclear. Between the trimmed V and J ends, which lost 0 bases and 3 bases, there was a span of 15 bases. Germline V gives CDR1 SGHRS, CDR2 YFSETQ. The CDR3 extends over 16 amino acids. The CDR3 DNA is TGCGCCAGCAGCTTGGTCCCTCTCGTGGCGGACACTGAAGCTTTCTTT. It encodes CASSLVPLVADTEAFF.

V usage is TRBV6-5 and J usage is TRBJ2-4; D is uncertain. The CDR3 covers 15 residues. Per the germline V gene, CDR1 is MNHEY and CDR2 is SVGAGI. Trimming shortened V by 0 bases and J by 6 bases, and 12 bases separated the two germline ends. The CDR3 nucleotides read TGTGCCAGCAGTTACTCGACTCAAGCCCTAAACATTCAGTACTTC. Its protein is CASSYSTQALNIQYF.

This clone was seen just once. The chain carries TRBV27 and TRBJ2-7; 8 positions agree with TRBD2. V lost 6 bases to trimming and J lost 5 bases; unmatched junction nucleotides: 3. In germline, CDR1 is MNHEY, CDR2 SMNVEV (reference sequence). The CDR3 spans 12 residues. CDR3 bases: TGTGCCAGCAGGACCGGGGGGGACGAGCAGTACTTC. Its protein product is CASRTGGDEQYF.

The CDR3 nucleotides read TGTGCCAGCACTTTGGTGGGCAGGGGGTATGAGCAGTTCTTC. Its translation: CASTLVGRGYEQFF. This chain uses TRBV28 with TRBJ2-1; TRBD1 agrees at 7 bases. Losses at the gene ends were 7 bases for V and 8 bases for J; bases not matched to a gene: 11. There are 14 residues in the CDR3. The germline V gene encodes CDR1 MDHEN and CDR2 SYDVKM.

The rearrangement joins TRBV19 to TRBJ1-3, with TRBD1 matching over 8 bases. The CDR3 covers 16 residues. The V segment lost 1 base and the J segment 2 bases; nucleotides outside the gene matches: 4. Germline V gene data show CDR1 as LNHDA and CDR2 as SQIVND (reference sequence). CDR3 amino acids: CASSIGGTGPGNTIYF. The CDR3 DNA reads as TGTGCCAGTAGTATAGGAGGGACAGGACCTGGAAACACCATATATTTT.

V gene TRBV6-5 combines with J gene TRBJ1-2; 8 bases align to TRBD1. The ends lost 6 bases at V and 4 bases at J; junction bases unmatched: 10. CDR3 length equals 15 residues. Germline values: CDR1 MNHEY, CDR2 SVGAGI. The CDR3 here is CASSLDRANLYGYTF. In nucleotides, the CDR3 is TGTGCCAGCAGCTTGGACAGGGCTAACCTCTATGGCTACACCTTC.

The CDR3 is CASSPQGGFNQPQHF. CDR3 in DNA: TGTGCCAGCAGCCCACAAGGAGGCTTCAATCAGCCCCAGCATTTT. The V gene is TRBV7-6, the J gene TRBJ1-5; D is undetermined. Germline V gene sequence: CDR1 SGHVS, CDR2 FNYEAQ. The CDR3 is made up of 15 amino acids. Trimming pared 5 bases from V and 3 bases from J, leaving 14 bases between.

On this clone: This specimen includes other DNA sequences encoding the same CDR3. This sequence joins TRBV28 and TRBJ1-5; unclear D gene. The germline gives CDR1 MDHEN, CDR2 SYDVKM. The V gene lost 2 bases and the J gene lost 0 bases, with 5 bases spanning the gap. CDR3 length: 14 residues. CDR3 region: CASSLPYSNQPQHF. The CDR3, as DNA: TGTGCCAGCAGTTTACCATATAGCAATCAGCCCCAGCATTTT.

The rearrangement links TRBV15 to TRBJ1-1; no reliable D call. The CDR3 contains 11 residues. V gave up 8 bases and J gave up 4 bases, with 8 bases separating them. Germline CDR1 reads LNHNV; CDR2 reads YYDKDF (reference sequence). The CDR3 loop is CATRRGTEAFF. In nucleotides, the CDR3 is TGTGCCACCCGGCGCGGCACTGAAGCTTTCTTT.

This chain joins TRBV7-2 and TRBJ2-5; TRBD2 might be the D (5 bases). The DNA end lines up better with TRBJ2-7; the J call may be wrong. Germline CDR1 and CDR2: SGHTA and FQGNSA. This CDR3 is 15 amino acids long. DNA for the CDR3: TGTGCCAGCAGCTCCCGACCGGGAACCACCTACGAGCAGTACTTC. Protein sequence: CASSSRPGTTYEQYF.

The chain is built from TRBV9 and TRBJ1-2, with 8 bases fitting TRBD1. CDR1 and CDR2 from the germline V gene are SGDLS and YYNGEE. V lost 4 bases and J lost 5; bases outside the gene matches: 13. This CDR3 comprises 16 residues. CDR3 loop: CASSHPGTGGEYGYTF. In nucleotides, the CDR3 is TGTGCCAGCAGCCATCCCGGGACAGGAGGGGAGTATGGCTACACCTTC.

The chain joins TRBV19 to TRBJ2-2, with D unresolved. The V gene's germline CDR1 is LNHDA and CDR2 SQIVND (reference sequence). CDR3 size: 19 residues. The V end lost 1 base, the J end lost 4 bases, and 22 bases lay between the germline ends. CDR3 DNA sequence: TGTGCCAGTAGTATAGTTGGCGTACACCGCGTGAGGACCACCGGGGAGCTGTTTTTT. The encoded protein is CASSIVGVHRVRTTGELFF.

The chain carries TRBV6-5 and TRBJ2-7; TRBD2 is a possible D gene (5 bases). V lost 6 bases and J lost 0, with 15 bases in between. The CDR3 spans 15 residues. The V gene's germline CDR1 is MNHEY and CDR2 SVGAGI. This chain's CDR3 is CASSLAGATSYEQYF. As DNA, the CDR3 is TGTGCCAGCAGCCTCGCGGGTGCGACCTCCTACGAGCAGTACTTC.